This T cell receptor (beta chain) was identified during a study of cytomegalovirus exposure and HLA in healthy donors. Study-level points and caveats: For cytomegalovirus status, the classifier reportedly gave diagnoses with high specificity and sensitivity.

Primers: 60 Vbeta forward and 13 Jbeta reverse. The repertoire was sequenced with immunoSEQ multiplex PCR; TCRdb's copy has only in-frame clones and lacks some. The sample has roughly 180,000 clones; 65% to 85% are singletons. V gave up 6 bases and J gave up 4 bases; unmatched junction bases: 8. Germline V gene data show CDR1 as LNHDA and CDR2 as SQIVND (reference sequence). CDR3 length: 14 residues. With respect to this clone: Its antigen is as yet unknown.

This clonotype was sampled from a girl between 10 and 17 years old in good health and CMV-seropositive. Sequenced sample: PBMCs. The chain has TRBV19 and TRBJ1-1; 7 bases align to TRBD1. DNA of the CDR3: TGTGCCAGTAGGAGACAGGGTTCGGGCACTGAAGCTTTCTTT. This sequence encodes CASRRQGSGTEAFF. The whole variable domain, filled in from reference TRBV19 and TRBJ1-1, reads DGGITQSPKYLFRKEGQNVTLSCEQNLNHDAMYWYRQDPGQGLRLIYYSQIVNDFQKGDIAEGYSVSREKKESFPLTVTSAQKNPTAFYLCASRRQGSGTEAFFGQGTRLTVV.